This TCR beta chain was recovered during a study of T cell responses to AZD1222 COVID-19 vaccine. Repertoires were generated with immunoSEQ multiplex PCR, while TCRdb's copy carries only in-frame clones and drops some. The sample yields more than 140,000 clones, 88% seen once. Looked up from germline, CDR1 is KGHSH and CDR2 is LQKENI. The CDR3 runs to 15 residues. Trimming at V came to 2 bases and at J to 4 bases, leaving 7 bases not matched to a gene. This receptor was taken from an adult in good health. The chain carries TRBV18 and TRBJ1-2, with TRBD1 matching 7 bases. Sequencing used peripheral blood, obtained on day 0 of AZD1222 vaccination. CDR3 in amino acids: CASSPADRAIYGYTF. The CDR3 nucleotides are TGTGCCAGCTCACCAGCTGACAGGGCTATCTATGGCTACACCTTC.